Presented here are 18 T cell receptor beta chains from one specimen sequenced in a study of metastatic and nonmetastatic thyroid tumors. Treatment of any kind had been given to no patient before thyroid surgery. Through MiXCR, TCRdb re-clonotyped the PCR reads. The top ten hold over 8.5% of the sample, which has about 59,000 clones, roughly 17% seen once. The sample consisted of blood. The receptors stem from a male donor with papillary thyroid cancer or a benign thyroid nodule (not recorded which). Some clones in this sample may be carry-over from other donors' samples.

This clone is categorized as medium-sized. V is TRBV6-6 and J is TRBJ2-7, with D unresolved. The CDR3 is 14 residues long. Trimming took off 0 bases at V and 4 bases at J, with 10 bases between the two ends. Per germline, CDR1 MNHNY and CDR2 SVGAGI (reference sequence). Written as DNA, the CDR3 is TGTGCCAGCAGTTACTCCCCCGAGGCTTACGAGCAGTACTTC. Translating it yields CASSYSPEAYEQYF.

Notes on this clone: The junction does not match germline at one end; this may be a read error. The V and J genes are TRBV19 and TRBJ2-2; 7 bases line up with TRBD2. The CDR3 spans 13 residues. Germline CDR1 LNHDA, CDR2 SQIVND (reference sequence). The CDR3 DNA reads as TGTTCCAGTAAGACACGGGGGGCCGGGGAGCTGTTTTTT. This codes for CSSKTRGAGELFF. Variable domain in full (rest from reference TRBV19 and TRBJ2-2): DGGITQSPKYLFRKEGQNVTLSCEQNLNHDAMYWYRQDPGQGLRLIYYSQIVNDFQKGDIAEGYSVSREKKESFPLTVTSAQKNPTAFYLCSSKTRGAGELFFGEGSRLTVL.

The chain uses TRBV7-2 and TRBJ1-1, with D possibly matching TRBD1 (5 bases). This CDR3 comprises 14 residues. CDR1 and CDR2 (germline): SGHTA, FQGNSA. Trimming removed 5 bases at V and 8 bases at J, with 18 bases between. In nucleotides, the CDR3 is TGTGCCAGCAGCCGTTCCGGGGGGATAGGCGAAGCTTTCTTT. Amino acid sequence: CASSRSGGIGEAFF.

This clone was detected ten times or more. This chain uses TRBV12-3 or TRBV12-4 with TRBJ2-2; 11 bases are shared with TRBD1. The CDR3 sequence is 14 residues long. The J segment lost 3 bases and the V segment lost 9 bases, leaving 3 bases of the junction unmatched. CDR3 residues: CASRDRGYTGELFF. Written as DNA, the CDR3 is TGTGCCAGTAGGGACAGGGGGTACACCGGGGAGCTGTTTTTT.

This clone was detected only once. This is likely a read error, given that the CDR3 carries no conserved phenylalanine or tryptophan at its end. The DNA is omitted, as the CDR3 cannot be located on it reliably, and the CDR3 follows TCRdb's listing. The rearrangement joins TRBV5-1 to TRBJ2-6; TRBD1, the D gene given by the table, was not confirmed from the DNA. Germline CDR1 is SGHRS and CDR2 is YFSETQ. The CDR3 adds up to 15 amino acids, both ends counted. The CDR3 here is CASSFPGAGANVLTL.

This clone was recorded at least ten times. The V gene is TRBV19, the J gene TRBJ1-2; no firm D call. The germline V gene has CDR1 LNHDA and CDR2 SQIVND (reference sequence). The CDR3 extends over 12 amino acids. V was clipped by 3 bases and J by 6 bases, with 8 bases between them. As DNA, the CDR3 is TGTGCCAGTAGTATTGCTGGAAATGGCTACACCTTC. This sequence encodes CASSIAGNGYTF.

This clone came up many times. The V gene is TRBV10-1, the J gene TRBJ2-1; D is perhaps TRBD2 (6 bases). Germline V lookup: CDR1 WNHNN, CDR2 SYGVQD (reference sequence). V was pared by 0 bases and J by 7 bases, with 13 bases between. There are 15 residues in the CDR3. The CDR3 here is CASSESSGLVNEQFF. As DNA, the CDR3 is TGCGCCAGCAGTGAGTCTAGCGGTCTTGTAAATGAGCAGTTCTTC.

This clone was counted many times. This rearrangement joins TRBV2 to TRBJ1-3, with D possibly matching TRBD1 (5 bases). The CDR3 is 14 amino acids. Germline-derived CDR1 and CDR2 are SNHLY and FYNNEI. V lost 2 bases to trimming and J lost 2 bases, with 7 bases between them. Here the CDR3 reads CASSEPRAGNTIYF. The CDR3 DNA reads TGTGCCAGCAGTGAACCCAGGGCTGGAAACACCATATATTTT. The entire variable domain, with the rest obtained from reference TRBV2 and TRBJ1-3, is as follows: EPEVTQTPSHQVTQMGQEVILRCVPISNHLYFYWYRQILGQKVEFLVSFYNNEISEKSEIFDDQFSVERPDGSNFTLKIRSTKLEDSAMYFCASSEPRAGNTIYFGEGSWLTVV.

This clone was seen many times. The genes are TRBV20-1 and TRBJ2-1; 11 positions agree with TRBD2. J was trimmed by 4 bases and V by 6 bases; bases with no gene match: 5. Germline V lookup: CDR1 DFQATT, CDR2 SNEGSKA (reference sequence). The CDR3 is 14 amino acids. CDR3 DNA sequence: TGCAGTGCCCGGGGACTAGCGGAGTACAATGAGCAGTTCTTC. Translation: CSARGLAEYNEQFF.

This chain uses TRBV12-3 or TRBV12-4 with TRBJ2-1; 12 nucleotides agree with TRBD2. The CDR3 has 16 amino acids. Trimming removed 7 bases from V and 0 bases from J; junction bases left unmatched: 4. The CDR3 sequence: CASTGLAGISYNEQFF. The CDR3 DNA reads TGTGCCAGCACTGGACTAGCGGGAATCTCCTACAATGAGCAGTTCTTC.

This clone was counted ten times or more. This sequence joins TRBV2 and TRBJ1-2; no clear D. From germline, CDR1 is SNHLY and CDR2 FYNNEI. CDR3 length: 14 amino acids. The V end lost 3 bases, the J end lost 7 bases, and 15 bases lay between the germline ends. CDR3 DNA: TGTGCCAGCAGTGATTTTATCTCTGCGGGTGGCTACACCTTC. Encoded protein: CASSDFISAGGYTF. Filled out from reference TRBV2 and TRBJ1-2, the complete variable domain reads EPEVTQTPSHQVTQMGQEVILRCVPISNHLYFYWYRQILGQKVEFLVSFYNNEISEKSEIFDDQFSVERPDGSNFTLKIRSTKLEDSAMYFCASSDFISAGGYTFGSGTRLTVV.

This clone was counted many times. The chain links TRBV6-2 or TRBV6-3 to TRBJ2-1, with D uncertain. V was cut by 5 bases and J by 8 bases, with 13 bases left in between. CDR1 is MNHEY and CDR2 is SVGEGT in the germline V gene. The CDR3 contains 13 residues. The CDR3 reads CASSPGDVDEQFF. The CDR3 DNA is TGTGCCAGCAGTCCCGGAGATGTGGATGAGCAGTTCTTC.

This clone was detected many times. The chain recombines TRBV11-2 with TRBJ1-1, with TRBD1 matching 8 bases. Germline loops: CDR1 SGHAT, CDR2 FQNNGV. With 4 bases clipped from V and 4 bases from J, the junction kept 11 bases outside the gene matches. This CDR3 has 16 amino acids. The CDR3 nucleotides read TGTGCCAGCAGCTCACGCAGGGGGCTAGTGGGCACTGAAGCTTTCTTT. As protein: CASSSRRGLVGTEAFF.

The table lists this clone with many counts. The chain combines TRBV11-2 with TRBJ2-2; the match to TRBD1 covers 12 bases. This CDR3 is built from 16 residues. Germline CDR1 reads SGHAT; CDR2 reads FQNNGV. The trim removed 5 bases at V and 3 bases at J, leaving 4 bases unmatched. The CDR3 DNA is TGTGCCAGCAGCACGGGACAGGGGGCGGACACCGGGGAGCTGTTTTTT. This sequence encodes CASSTGQGADTGELFF. The variable domain in full, with the rest retrieved from reference TRBV11-2 and TRBJ2-2, is EAGVAQSPRYKIIEKRQSVAFWCNPISGHATLYWYQQILGQGPKLLIQFQNNGVVDDSQLPKDRFSAERLKGVDSTLKIQPAKLEDSAVYLCASSTGQGADTGELFFGEGSRLTVL.

This clone was seen at least ten times. J is TRBJ2-3 and V is TRBV20-1, with D unresolved. The CDR3 runs 14 residues. Trimming took off 8 bases at V and 2 bases at J, with 17 bases between the two ends. Germline V lookup: CDR1 DFQATT, CDR2 SNEGSKA (reference sequence). The CDR3 DNA follows: TGCAGTCCCAAGGGCGGTTTACACACAGATACGCAGTATTTT. It codes for CSPKGGLHTDTQYF.

This clone was counted many times. The chain links TRBV27 to TRBJ2-1, with 10 bases lining up with TRBD2. Trimming took 7 bases from V and 6 from J; bases not matched to a gene: 9. Per germline, CDR1 MNHEY and CDR2 SMNVEV (reference sequence). This CDR3 comprises 15 residues. CDR3 sequence reads: CASTRLAGYLNEQFF. DNA of the CDR3: TGTGCCAGCACCCGACTAGCGGGTTATCTCAATGAGCAGTTCTTC.

This clone was detected many times. The chain employs TRBV11-2 and TRBJ2-2; TRBD2 agrees at 8 bases. Germline values: CDR1 SGHAT, CDR2 FQNNGV. The CDR3 has 18 amino acids. V shed 1 base and J 4 bases; nucleotides not matched to a gene: 11. In DNA, the CDR3 is TGTGCCAGCAGCTTAGTAGGGCGCCTAGCGGGCCTCACCGGGGAGCTGTTTTTT. It is translated as CASSLVGRLAGLTGELFF.

This clone was seen at least ten times. The rearrangement links TRBV19 to TRBJ1-1; TRBD1 agrees at 7 bases. J was trimmed by 0 bases and V by 5 bases; bases with no gene match: 9. CDR3 length equals 16 residues. Germline V lookup: CDR1 LNHDA, CDR2 SQIVND (reference sequence). CDR3 sequence reads: CASSVGTVPLNTEAFF. The CDR3 bases are TGTGCCAGTAGTGTTGGGACAGTGCCCCTGAACACTGAAGCTTTCTTT.